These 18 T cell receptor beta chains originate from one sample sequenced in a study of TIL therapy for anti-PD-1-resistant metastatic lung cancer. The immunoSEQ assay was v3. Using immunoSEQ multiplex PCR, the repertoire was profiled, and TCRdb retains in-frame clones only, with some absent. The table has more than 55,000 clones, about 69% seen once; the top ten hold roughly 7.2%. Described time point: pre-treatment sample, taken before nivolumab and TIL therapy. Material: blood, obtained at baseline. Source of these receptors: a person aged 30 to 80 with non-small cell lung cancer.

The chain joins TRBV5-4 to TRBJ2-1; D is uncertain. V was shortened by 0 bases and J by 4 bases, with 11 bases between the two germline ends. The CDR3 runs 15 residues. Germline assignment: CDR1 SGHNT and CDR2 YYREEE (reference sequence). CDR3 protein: CASSLVAHTYNEQFF. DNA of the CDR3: TGTGCCAGCAGCTTGGTGGCCCACACGTACAATGAGCAGTTCTTC.

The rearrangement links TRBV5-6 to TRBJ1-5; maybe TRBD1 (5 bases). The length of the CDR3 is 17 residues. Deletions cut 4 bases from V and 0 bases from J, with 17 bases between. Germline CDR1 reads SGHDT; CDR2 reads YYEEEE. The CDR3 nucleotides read TGTGCCAGCAGCCTGGGGGTGACGGACTATAGCAATCAGCCCCAGCATTTT. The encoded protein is CASSLGVTDYSNQPQHF.

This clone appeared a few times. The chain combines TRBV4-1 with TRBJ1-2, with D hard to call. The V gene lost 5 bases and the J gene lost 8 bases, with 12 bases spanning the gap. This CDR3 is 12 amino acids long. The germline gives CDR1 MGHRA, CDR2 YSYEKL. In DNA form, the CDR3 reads TGCGCCAGCAGCGCCAGATTGTTCGGCTACACCTTC. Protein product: CASSARLFGYTF.

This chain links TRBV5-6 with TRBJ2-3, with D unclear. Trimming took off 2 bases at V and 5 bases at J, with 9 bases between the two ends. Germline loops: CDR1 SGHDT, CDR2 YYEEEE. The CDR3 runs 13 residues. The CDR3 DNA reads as TGTGCCAGCAGCTTAGGGATAGGAGATACGCAGTATTTT. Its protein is CASSLGIGDTQYF.

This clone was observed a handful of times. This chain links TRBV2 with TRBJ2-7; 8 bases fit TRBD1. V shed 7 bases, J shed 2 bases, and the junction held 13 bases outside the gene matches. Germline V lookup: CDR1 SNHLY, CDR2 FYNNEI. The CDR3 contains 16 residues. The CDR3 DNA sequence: TGTGCCAGCACTACCCATGACAGGGGCCCGCCCTACGAGCAGTACTTC. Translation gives CASTTHDRGPPYEQYF.

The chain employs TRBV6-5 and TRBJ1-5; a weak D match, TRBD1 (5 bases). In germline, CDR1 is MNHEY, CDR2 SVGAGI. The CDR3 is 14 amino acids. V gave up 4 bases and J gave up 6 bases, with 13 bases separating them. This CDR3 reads CASSFNQGGQPQHF. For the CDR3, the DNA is TGTGCCAGCAGTTTCAACCAGGGTGGTCAGCCCCAGCATTTT.

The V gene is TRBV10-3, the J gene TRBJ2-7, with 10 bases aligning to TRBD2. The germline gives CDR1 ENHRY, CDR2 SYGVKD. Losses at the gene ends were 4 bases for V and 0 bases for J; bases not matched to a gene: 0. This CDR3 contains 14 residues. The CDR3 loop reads CAISASGSSYEQYF. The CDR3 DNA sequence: TGTGCCATCAGTGCTAGCGGGAGCTCCTACGAGCAGTACTTC.

CDR3 amino acids: CASSPTTGGFQPQHF. CDR3 DNA: TGCGCCAGCAGCCCGACTACAGGGGGATTTCAGCCCCAGCATTTT. The rearrangement uses TRBV5-1 and TRBJ1-5, with TRBD1 matching 8 bases. Germline values: CDR1 SGHRS, CDR2 YFSETQ. V lost 4 bases and J lost 6; bases outside the gene matches: 9. The CDR3 runs to 15 residues.

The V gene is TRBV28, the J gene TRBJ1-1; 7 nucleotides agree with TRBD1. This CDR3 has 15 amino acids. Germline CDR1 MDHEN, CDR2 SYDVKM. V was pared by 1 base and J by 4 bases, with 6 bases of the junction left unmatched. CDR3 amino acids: CASSLLNRGTTEAFF. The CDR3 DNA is TGTGCCAGCAGTTTATTGAACAGGGGTACCACTGAAGCTTTCTTT.

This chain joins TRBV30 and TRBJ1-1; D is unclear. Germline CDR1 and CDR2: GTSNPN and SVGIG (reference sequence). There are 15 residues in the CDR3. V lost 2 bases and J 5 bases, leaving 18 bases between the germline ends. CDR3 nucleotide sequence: TGTGCCTGGAGTCCACGTGATGTTGTGTCAACTGAAGCTTTCTTT. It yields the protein CAWSPRDVVSTEAFF.

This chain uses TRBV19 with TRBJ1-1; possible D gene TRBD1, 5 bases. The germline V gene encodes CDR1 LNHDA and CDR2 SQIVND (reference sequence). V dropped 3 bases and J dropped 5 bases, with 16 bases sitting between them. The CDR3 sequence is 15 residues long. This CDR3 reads CASSISGLSGTEAFF. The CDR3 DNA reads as TGTGCCAGTAGTATCTCGGGGCTTTCGGGAACTGAAGCTTTCTTT.

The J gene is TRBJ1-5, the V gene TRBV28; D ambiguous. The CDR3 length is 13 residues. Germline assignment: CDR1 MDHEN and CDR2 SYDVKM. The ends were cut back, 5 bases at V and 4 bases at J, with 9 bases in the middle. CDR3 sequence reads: CASSSGDNQPQHF. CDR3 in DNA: TGTGCCAGCAGTAGCGGGGATAATCAGCCCCAGCATTTT.

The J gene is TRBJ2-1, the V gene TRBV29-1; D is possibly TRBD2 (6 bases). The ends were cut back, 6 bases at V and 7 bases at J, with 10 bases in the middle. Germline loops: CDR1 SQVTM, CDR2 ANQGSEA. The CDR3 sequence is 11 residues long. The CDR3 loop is CSVSRGNEQFF. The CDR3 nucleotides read TGCAGCGTGAGTCGGGGGAATGAGCAGTTCTTC.

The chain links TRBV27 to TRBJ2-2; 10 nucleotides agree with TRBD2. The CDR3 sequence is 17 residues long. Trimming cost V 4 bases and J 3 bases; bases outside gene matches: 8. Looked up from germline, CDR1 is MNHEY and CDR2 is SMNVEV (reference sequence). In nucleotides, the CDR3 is TGTGCCAGCAGTTCCAAGTCTAGCGGGGGTTACACCGGGGAGCTGTTTTTT. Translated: CASSSKSSGGYTGELFF.

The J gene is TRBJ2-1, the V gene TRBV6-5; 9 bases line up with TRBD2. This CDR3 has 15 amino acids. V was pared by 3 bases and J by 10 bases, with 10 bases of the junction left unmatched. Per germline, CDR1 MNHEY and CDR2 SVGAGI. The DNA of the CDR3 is TGTGCCAGCAGTTATAAAGTTAGCGGGAGTGGGGAGCAGTTCTTC. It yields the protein CASSYKVSGSGEQFF.

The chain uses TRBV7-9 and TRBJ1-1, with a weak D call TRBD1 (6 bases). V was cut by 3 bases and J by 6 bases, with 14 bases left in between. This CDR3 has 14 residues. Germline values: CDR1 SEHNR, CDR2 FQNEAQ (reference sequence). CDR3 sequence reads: CASSFRGGEAEAFF. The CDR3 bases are TGTGCCAGCAGCTTCAGGGGAGGGGAGGCTGAAGCTTTCTTT. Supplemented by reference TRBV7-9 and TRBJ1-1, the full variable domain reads DTGVSQNPRHKITKRGQNVTFRCDPISEHNRLYWYRQTLGQGPEFLTYFQNEAQLEKSRLLSDRFSAERPKGSFSTLEIQRTEQGDSAMYLCASSFRGGEAEAFFGQGTRLTVV.

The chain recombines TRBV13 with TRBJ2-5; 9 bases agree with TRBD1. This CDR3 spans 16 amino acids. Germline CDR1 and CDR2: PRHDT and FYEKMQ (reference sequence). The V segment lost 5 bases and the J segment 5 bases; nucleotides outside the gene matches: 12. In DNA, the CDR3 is TGTGCCAGCAGCGCCCGGACAGGGGCTGATGAGGAGACCCAGTACTTC. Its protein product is CASSARTGADEETQYF.

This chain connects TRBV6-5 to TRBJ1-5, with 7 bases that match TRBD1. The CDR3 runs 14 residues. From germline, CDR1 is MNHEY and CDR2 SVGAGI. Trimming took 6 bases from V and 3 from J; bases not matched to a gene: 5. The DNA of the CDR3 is TGTGCCAGCAGCGCGGGACAGTTCAATCAGCCCCAGCATTTT. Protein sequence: CASSAGQFNQPQHF.